This TCR beta chain was identified in a study of blood T cell repertoires in COVID-19. Study-wide background: The analysed material was cDNA or gDNA that came from T cells, B-cell-depleted T cells, or PBMCs.

Original processing methods: Nucleated cell number was recorded as an estimate derived from reference gene primer amplification. Profiling relied on immunoSEQ multiplex PCR, and the TCRdb table lists in-frame clones only, not all of them. V and J calls and clone size follow that table, whereas D and trimming were derived from the DNA. The sample shows 85,000 to 130,000 clones, less than 90% of them seen only once. The CDR3 contains 14 residues. Trimming took 5 bases from V and 5 from J, leaving 12 bases between them. Germline assignment: CDR1 SGHVS and CDR2 FQNEAQ. The J gene is TRBJ1-4, the V gene TRBV7-8; tentative D call: TRBD1 (6 bases). Sequencing was performed on peripheral blood. This TCR derives from a human donor in a cohort sampled during active COVID-19. The DNA of the CDR3 is TGTGCCAGCAGCGTAACAGGGACGAATGAAAAACTGTTTTTT. This encodes CASSVTGTNEKLFF.